This T cell receptor beta chain appears in the sequencing data of a study of T cell repertoires in cytomegalovirus infection. Study as a whole: Indications of both CMV infection and matching HLA type were provided by public TCR beta signatures.

TCRdb reprocessed the reads with MiXCR, giving one entry per CDR3 protein. The sample carries under 200,000 distinct CDR3 sequences, approximately 28% recorded once. The V end lost 5 bases, the J end lost 9 bases, and 14 bases lay between the germline ends. This CDR3 has 13 residues. CDR1 and CDR2 (germline): MNHEY, SVGEGT. Sequenced sample: PBMCs. This sequence originates from a human donor in good health (CMV status not recorded). Some clones in this sample may be carry-over from other donors' samples. The chain employs TRBV6-2 or TRBV6-3 and TRBJ2-1, with a tentative D call TRBD2 (5 bases). CDR3 nucleotide sequence: TGTGCCAGCAGTACTAGTTTTTGGGGTGAGCAGTTCTTC. It is translated as CASSTSFWGEQFF.